Below are 6 T cell receptor beta chains sequenced from a single sample in a study of cytomegalovirus exposure and HLA in healthy donors. The PCR used 60 Vbeta and 13 Jbeta primers. The table came from immunoSEQ multiplex PCR; TCRdb's copy has only in-frame clones and leaves some out. The repertoire includes roughly 170,000 clones, less than 85% of them detected once, and approximately 1.6% sits in the top ten. Sequencing was done on a sample of PBMCs. These receptor sequences come from a male donor in good health and CMV-seronegative.

The V gene is TRBV18, the J gene TRBJ1-4; no clear D. V lost 1 base and J lost 0, with 9 bases in between. The CDR3 contains 16 residues. Germline CDR1 is KGHSH and CDR2 is LQKENI. The CDR3 spells CASSPLQTATNEKLFF. In DNA, the CDR3 is TGTGCCAGCTCACCACTCCAAACTGCAACTAATGAAAAACTGTTTTTT.

Worth noting for this clone: This same CDR3 is encoded by further DNA sequences in the sample. The chain has TRBV7-3 and TRBJ2-1; 11 bases are shared with TRBD2. Germline assignment: CDR1 SGHTA and CDR2 FQGTGA. The V gene end was trimmed by 1 base and the J gene end by 7 bases; junction bases not matched to a gene: 3. This CDR3 is 15 amino acids long. The CDR3 protein is CASSLSSGGVNEQFF. The CDR3 DNA is TGTGCCAGCAGCTTAAGTAGCGGGGGGGTGAATGAGCAGTTCTTC. Full variable domain (rest looked up from reference TRBV7-3 and TRBJ2-1): GAGVSQTPSNKVTEKGKYVELRCDPISGHTALYWYRQSLGQGPEFLIYFQGTGAADDSGLPNDRFFAVRPEGSVSTLKIQRTERGDSAVYLCASSLSSGGVNEQFFGPGTRLTVL.

This clone has only one observation. V is TRBV5-4 and J is TRBJ1-4; no clear D gene. The CDR3 has 18 amino acids. The V end lost 4 bases, the J end lost 0 bases, and 19 bases lay between the germline ends. Germline V gene lookup returns CDR1 SGHNT and CDR2 YYREEE (reference sequence). The CDR3 spells CASSNGERRLTTNEKLFF. CDR3 coding DNA: TGTGCCAGCAGCAACGGCGAACGGAGACTAACAACTAATGAAAAACTGTTTTTT.

This sequence joins TRBV4-2 and TRBJ2-1; no clear D. This CDR3 has 13 residues. Per the germline V gene, CDR1 is LGHNA and CDR2 is YNFKEQ. Trimming left V 3 bases short and J 6 bases short, with 9 bases between. The CDR3 nucleotides read TGTGCCAGCAGCCACCCACTAAGCAATGAGCAGTTCTTC. Its translation is CASSHPLSNEQFF.

The chain joins TRBV9 to TRBJ2-1; the match to TRBD1 covers 10 bases. J gave up 8 bases and V 4 bases, and 9 bases lay outside the gene matches. Germline V lookup: CDR1 SGDLS, CDR2 YYNGEE. The CDR3 consists of 15 residues. CDR3 nucleotides: TGTGCCAGCAGCCATAAACCGGGACAGGGGTATGAGCAGTTCTTC. Protein: CASSHKPGQGYEQFF. The full variable domain, in which reference TRBV9 and TRBJ2-1 provide the parts outside the CDR3, is DSGVTQTPKHLITATGQRVTLRCSPRSGDLSVYWYQQSLDQGLQFLIQYYNGEERAKGNILERFSAQQFPDLHSELNLSSLELGDSALYFCASSHKPGQGYEQFFGPGTRLTVL.

The rearrangement uses TRBV10-1 and TRBJ1-1, with 7 bases fitting TRBD1. The length of the CDR3 is 14 residues. Germline assignment: CDR1 WNHNN and CDR2 SYGVQD (reference sequence). J was trimmed by 5 bases and V by 9 bases; bases with no gene match: 12. The CDR3 loop is CASSKGAPGTEAFF. The CDR3 DNA reads as TGCGCCAGTTCAAAGGGGGCCCCGGGGACTGAAGCTTTCTTT.